The 32 T cell receptor beta chains given below trace back to one sample, sequenced in a study of CD8 T cells in ankylosing spondylitis. General study points: It appeared that ankylosing spondylitis blood was characterized by a TCR beta motif of about eight highly homologous variants.

TCRdb re-called the 5' RACE reads with MiXCR, one entry per CDR3 protein. The sample lists under 950,000 distinct CDR3 sequences, around 20% occurring once. These receptors' targets are unknown. Sequenced sample: blood, either unsorted or a sorted T cell fraction (not recorded which). These receptors all stem from a male donor with ankylosing spondylitis.

This clonotype was seen more than once but under ten times. This chain uses TRBV27 with TRBJ1-4; no firm D call. CDR3 size: 13 residues. CDR1 and CDR2 (germline): MNHEY, SMNVEV (reference sequence). Trimming shortened V by 6 bases and J by 6 bases, and 11 bases separated the two germline ends. The CDR3 region is CASSRLVDEKLFF. The CDR3 DNA follows: TGTGCCAGCAGCCGATTAGTAGATGAAAAACTGTTTTTT. Combining the CDR3 with reference TRBV27 and TRBJ1-4 gives the whole variable domain EAQVTQNPRYLITVTGKKLTVTCSQNMNHEYMSWYRQDPGLGLRQIYYSMNVEVTDKGDVPEGYKVSRKEKRNFPLILESPSPNQTSLYFCASSRLVDEKLFFGSGTQLSVL.

This clonotype was recorded many times. V usage is TRBV5-8 and J usage is TRBJ2-1, with TRBD2 matching 13 bases. The CDR3 extends over 17 amino acids. Germline trimming cut 4 bases from V and 3 bases from J; bases unmatched to any gene: 7. Germline loops: CDR1 SGHTS, CDR2 YDEGEE. The CDR3 nucleotides are TGTGCCAGCAGCCCAGGACTAGCGGGAGACGTCTACAATGAGCAGTTCTTC. Encoded protein: CASSPGLAGDVYNEQFF.

This clonotype has more than one count but fewer than ten. This chain connects TRBV12-3 or TRBV12-4 to TRBJ2-3, with 7 bases fitting TRBD2. The CDR3 sequence is 15 residues long. V trimming: 0 bases; J trimming: 6 bases; junction bases outside the gene matches: 6. The CDR3 sequence: CASSLAMEGGDTQYF. For the CDR3, the DNA is TGTGCCAGCAGTTTAGCTATGGAGGGAGGGGATACGCAGTATTTT.

The chain carries TRBV2 and TRBJ2-2; 9 nucleotides align to TRBD1. Germline V CDR1 and CDR2: SNHLY, FYNNEI. The CDR3 length is 16 residues. Trimming cost V 6 bases and J 3 bases; bases outside gene matches: 8. The CDR3 bases are TGTGCCAGCAGCGAGACCGGGACAGGGCACACCGGGGAGCTGTTTTTT. Protein product: CASSETGTGHTGELFF.

V usage is TRBV18 and J usage is TRBJ2-5; the D is unclear. The CDR3 contains 13 residues. V was cut by 3 bases and J by 3 bases, with 8 bases left in between. Germline V lookup: CDR1 KGHSH, CDR2 LQKENI. CDR3 coding DNA: TGTGCCAGCTCACCCCCGGTAGAAGAGACCCAGTACTTC. This codes for CASSPPVEETQYF.

This rearrangement joins TRBV2 to TRBJ1-3; the D is unclear. Trimming took 6 bases from V and 1 from J, leaving 13 bases between them. Germline CDR1 and CDR2: SNHLY and FYNNEI. This CDR3 contains 15 residues. The CDR3 DNA is TGTGCCAGCAGCCGTGAGGCGGGTTCTGGAAACACCATATATTTT. Translation gives CASSREAGSGNTIYF.

This clonotype turned up a few times. The chain recombines TRBV5-1 with TRBJ1-2; D is ambiguous. V was clipped by 4 bases and J by 3 bases, with 16 bases between them. CDR1 SGHRS and CDR2 YFSETQ come from the germline V gene. This CDR3 is built from 15 residues. CDR3 sequence: CASSDPREGDYGYTF. In nucleotides, the CDR3 is TGCGCCAGCAGCGACCCCCGGGAGGGCGACTATGGCTACACCTTC.

The chain employs TRBV12-3 or TRBV12-4 and TRBJ1-3, with D unclear. CDR3 length: 14 residues. V lost 4 bases and J 2 bases, leaving 9 bases between the germline ends. CDR3 region: CASSSPPAGNTIYF. The DNA for the CDR3 is TGTGCCAGCAGTTCCCCCCCGGCTGGAAACACCATATATTTT.

This clonotype was recorded a few times. The CDR3 loop is CATSRERGAFTDTQYF. The CDR3 DNA reads as TGTGCCACCAGCAGAGAACGGGGGGCCTTCACAGATACGCAGTATTTT. The chain has TRBV15 and TRBJ2-3; D might be TRBD2 (7 bases). The ends were cut back, 0 bases at V and 2 bases at J, with 12 bases in the middle. Germline V gene data show CDR1 as LNHNV and CDR2 as YYDKDF (reference sequence). The CDR3 is 16 amino acids.

This chain connects TRBV20-1 to TRBJ2-2; 7 bases line up with TRBD2. The CDR3 runs 14 residues. Germline lookup yields CDR1 DFQATT and CDR2 SNEGSKA (reference sequence). J gave up 11 bases and V 0 bases, and 9 bases lay outside the gene matches. CDR3 protein: CSARDPASGPELFF. CDR3 coding DNA: TGCAGTGCTAGAGATCCGGCTAGCGGACCTGAGCTGTTTTTT.

V usage is TRBV4-3 and J usage is TRBJ2-5; D might be TRBD2 (7 bases). CDR1 and CDR2 (germline): LGHNA, YSLEER. Trimming took off 0 bases at V and 2 bases at J, with 22 bases between the two ends. The CDR3 covers 19 residues. The CDR3 protein is CASSQDGGFIFSGQETQYF. The DNA of the CDR3 is TGCGCCAGCAGCCAAGATGGGGGCTTCATCTTTAGCGGGCAAGAGACCCAGTACTTC.

This clonotype was seen a handful of times. The chain links TRBV12-3 or TRBV12-4 to TRBJ2-2, with 13 bases identical to TRBD2. The CDR3 has 17 residues. V shed 6 bases, J shed 1 base, and the junction held 5 bases outside the gene matches. In DNA form, the CDR3 reads TGTGCCAGCAGGACGACTAGCGGGAGGATGAACACCGGGGAGCTGTTTTTT. This gives the protein CASRTTSGRMNTGELFF.

The J gene is TRBJ2-1, the V gene TRBV3-1, with D tentatively TRBD1 or TRBD2 (5 bases each). Germline loops: CDR1 LGHDT, CDR2 YNNKEL (reference sequence). The CDR3 consists of 14 residues. V lost 2 bases and J lost 9, with 14 bases in between. In DNA form, the CDR3 reads TGTGCCAGCAGCCAACCGACCCCAGGGAGTGAGCAGTTCTTC. Its protein product is CASSQPTPGSEQFF.

The chain uses TRBV28 and TRBJ1-1; 7 nucleotides match TRBD1. J was trimmed by 4 bases and V by 6 bases; bases with no gene match: 11. The CDR3 sequence is 15 residues long. The germline gives CDR1 MDHEN, CDR2 SYDVKM. The CDR3 is CASSSPRQGPTEAFF. The CDR3 DNA reads TGTGCCAGCAGCTCCCCTCGACAGGGACCCACTGAAGCTTTCTTT.

This clonotype was found a few times. The CDR3 here is CSARGTGKEETQYF. The CDR3 DNA follows: TGCAGTGCTAGAGGGACAGGGAAAGAGGAGACCCAGTACTTC. The V call is TRBV20-1, the J call TRBJ2-5, with TRBD1 matching 8 bases. The CDR3 loop spans 14 amino acids. Trimming took 1 base from V and 5 from J; bases not matched to a gene: 6. Per germline, CDR1 DFQATT and CDR2 SNEGSKA (reference sequence).

The rearrangement uses TRBV27 and TRBJ1-2; 7 bases map to TRBD1. This CDR3 spans 16 amino acids. CDR1 and CDR2 from the germline V gene are MNHEY and SMNVEV (reference sequence). Unmatched junction bases numbered 10, after V lost 0 bases and J lost 6 bases. The CDR3 sequence: CASSLSSRGTAHGYTF. The CDR3 DNA reads as TGTGCCAGCAGTTTATCCTCGAGGGGGACAGCCCATGGCTACACCTTC.

This clonotype was counted a few times. The rearrangement uses TRBV7-9 and TRBJ2-5, with 10 bases that match TRBD1. J was trimmed by 4 bases and V by 5 bases; bases with no gene match: 7. Germline V gene sequence: CDR1 SEHNR, CDR2 FQNEAQ (reference sequence). The CDR3 has 15 amino acids. This CDR3 reads CASSTGQGYAETQYF. The CDR3 region has the DNA TGTGCCAGCAGCACGGGACAGGGGTATGCAGAGACCCAGTACTTC.

This clonotype was seen a few times. V and J are TRBV6-1 and TRBJ1-2; unclear D gene. Germline CDR1 is MNHNS and CDR2 is SASEGT. The germline V and J ends were trimmed by 3 bases and 4 bases, with 12 bases remaining between them. The CDR3 sequence is 14 residues long. The CDR3 sequence is CASSDYVEGYGYTF. CDR3 nucleotide sequence: TGTGCCAGCAGTGACTACGTCGAAGGCTATGGCTACACCTTC.

This clonotype was seen only a few times. The genes are TRBV20-1 and TRBJ1-3; D is ambiguous. Trimming removed 6 bases at V and 4 bases at J, with 19 bases between. CDR3 length: 15 amino acids. Looked up from germline, CDR1 is DFQATT and CDR2 is SNEGSKA (reference sequence). CDR3 amino acids: CSAEGRLAQGNTIYF. Written as DNA, the CDR3 is TGCAGTGCCGAGGGCCGGTTGGCGCAGGGAAACACCATATATTTT.

This rearrangement joins TRBV20-1 to TRBJ1-1, with TRBD1 as a possible D gene (6 bases). Germline V CDR1 and CDR2: DFQATT, SNEGSKA (reference sequence). CDR3 length equals 13 residues. Trimming pared 6 bases from V and 1 base from J, leaving 12 bases between. The CDR3 is CSAPKGGNTEAFF. As DNA, the CDR3 is TGCAGTGCCCCAAAGGGGGGGAACACTGAAGCTTTCTTT.

This sequence joins TRBV2 and TRBJ2-3, with D tentatively TRBD1 or TRBD2 (5 bases each). The CDR3 totals 12 residues. V lost 8 bases to trimming and J lost 2 bases, with 8 bases between them. Germline V gene data show CDR1 as SNHLY and CDR2 as FYNNEI. CDR3: CASGGSTDTQYF. CDR3 nucleotides: TGTGCCAGCGGGGGATCCACAGATACGCAGTATTTT.

The chain combines TRBV5-1 with TRBJ2-3, with a possible D match to TRBD2 (6 bases). CDR3 size: 14 residues. Trimming pared 5 bases from V and 2 bases from J, leaving 12 bases between. Germline V gene sequence: CDR1 SGHRS, CDR2 YFSETQ. The CDR3 spells CASRNRDSTDTQYF. Written as DNA, the CDR3 is TGCGCCAGCAGAAACCGGGACTCCACAGATACGCAGTATTTT.

This clonotype was observed a handful of times. The chain recombines TRBV12-3 or TRBV12-4 with TRBJ2-3, with D tentatively TRBD1 (6 bases). Trimming cost V 6 bases and J 4 bases, with 14 bases left between them. This CDR3 spans 14 amino acids. The CDR3 DNA follows: TGTGCCAGCAGGAGGCAGGGGAATTCAGATACGCAGTATTTT. This sequence encodes CASRRQGNSDTQYF.

This clonotype was seen only a few times. The CDR3 here is CASSVASGRTGELFF. The CDR3 nucleotides are TGTGCCAGCAGCGTAGCTAGCGGGAGAACCGGGGAGCTGTTTTTT. The rearrangement links TRBV9 to TRBJ2-2; TRBD2 matches 10 bases. Germline V lookup: CDR1 SGDLS, CDR2 YYNGEE. V was clipped by 0 bases and J by 5 bases; unmatched bases: 1. This CDR3 has 15 amino acids.

The rearrangement links TRBV6-5 to TRBJ2-5; 13 bases align to TRBD2. The V gene end was trimmed by 3 bases and the J gene end by 3 bases; junction bases not matched to a gene: 4. The CDR3 contains 16 residues. Looked up from germline, CDR1 is MNHEY and CDR2 is SVGAGI. CDR3 DNA sequence: TGTGCCAGCAGTTATGTACTAGCGGGGGGGGAAGAGACCCAGTACTTC. As protein: CASSYVLAGGEETQYF.

This chain joins TRBV19 and TRBJ2-7, with D perhaps TRBD2 (5 bases). With 7 bases removed from V and 5 bases from J, the gap between germline ends came to 9 bases. The CDR3 is 11 residues long. Germline V gives CDR1 LNHDA, CDR2 SQIVND (reference sequence). CDR3 sequence (DNA): TGTGCCAGTATGAGAGGGAACGAGCAGTACTTC. This translates into CASMRGNEQYF.

This clonotype was recorded a few times. CDR3 protein: CASSPDRSGNQPQHF. In nucleotides, the CDR3 is TGTGCCAGCAGTCCCGACAGGTCTGGCAATCAGCCCCAGCATTTT. The rearrangement uses TRBV6-1 and TRBJ1-5, with D possibly being TRBD1 (6 bases). The V end lost 5 bases, the J end lost 2 bases, and 13 bases lay between the germline ends. This CDR3 contains 15 residues. CDR1 MNHNS and CDR2 SASEGT come from the germline V gene.

CDR3 amino acids: CASSQETKGPEQYF. The CDR3 bases are TGTGCCAGCAGCCAAGAGACAAAGGGGCCCGAGCAGTACTTC. The rearrangement links TRBV4-2 to TRBJ2-7, with TRBD1 as a possible D gene (5 bases). V lost 0 bases to trimming and J lost 6 bases, with 12 bases between them. Germline values: CDR1 LGHNA, CDR2 YNFKEQ. There are 14 residues in the CDR3.

In this sample, this clonotype turned up a few times. J is TRBJ2-1 and V is TRBV11-2; D perhaps matches TRBD1 (6 bases). This CDR3 contains 15 residues. Between the trimmed V and J ends, which lost 7 bases and 4 bases, there was a span of 17 bases. Germline-derived CDR1 and CDR2 are SGHAT and FQNNGV. The CDR3 loop reads CASTTFTGKYNEQFF. The CDR3 nucleotides are TGTGCCAGCACCACATTTACAGGGAAATACAATGAGCAGTTCTTC. Full variable domain (remainder filled in from reference TRBV11-2 and TRBJ2-1): EAGVAQSPRYKIIEKRQSVAFWCNPISGHATLYWYQQILGQGPKLLIQFQNNGVVDDSQLPKDRFSAERLKGVDSTLKIQPAKLEDSAVYLCASTTFTGKYNEQFFGPGTRLTVL.

This chain connects TRBV4-1 to TRBJ2-1; D uncertain. The V gene lost 1 base and the J gene lost 7 bases, with 14 bases spanning the gap. Per germline, CDR1 MGHRA and CDR2 YSYEKL. The CDR3 spans 15 residues. The CDR3 DNA reads as TGCGCCAGCAGCCAAGGGCTTATCGGAGTAAATGAGCAGTTCTTC. Its protein product is CASSQGLIGVNEQFF.

J is TRBJ2-1 and V is TRBV7-9, with 8 bases lining up with TRBD1. The germline gives CDR1 SEHNR, CDR2 FQNEAQ (reference sequence). The CDR3 runs to 16 residues. The V segment lost 4 bases and the J segment 7 bases; nucleotides outside the gene matches: 12. Here the CDR3 DNA reads TGTGCCAGCAGCTCGATGGGGCAGGGGGCGGGTAATGAGCAGTTCTTC. Translation gives CASSSMGQGAGNEQFF.

The V call is TRBV5-1, the J call TRBJ2-2, with a weak D call TRBD2 (5 bases). The CDR3 contains 16 residues. From germline, CDR1 is SGHRS and CDR2 YFSETQ. V shed 3 bases and J shed 2 bases, with 14 bases lying between them. The CDR3 DNA sequence: TGCGCCAGCAGCTACTACGGGGTCAGTAACACCGGGGAGCTGTTTTTT. This translates into CASSYYGVSNTGELFF.